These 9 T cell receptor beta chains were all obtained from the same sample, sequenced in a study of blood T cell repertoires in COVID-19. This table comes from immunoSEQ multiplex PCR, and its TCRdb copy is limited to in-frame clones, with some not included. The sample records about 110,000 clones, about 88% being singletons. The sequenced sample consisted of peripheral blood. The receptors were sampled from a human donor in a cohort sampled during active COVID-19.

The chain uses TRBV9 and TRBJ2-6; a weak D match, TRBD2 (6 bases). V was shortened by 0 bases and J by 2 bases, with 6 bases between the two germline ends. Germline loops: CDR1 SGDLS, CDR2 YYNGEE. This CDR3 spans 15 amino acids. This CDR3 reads CASSVGRAGANVLTF. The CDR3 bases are TGTGCCAGCAGCGTAGGGAGGGCTGGGGCCAACGTCCTGACTTTC.

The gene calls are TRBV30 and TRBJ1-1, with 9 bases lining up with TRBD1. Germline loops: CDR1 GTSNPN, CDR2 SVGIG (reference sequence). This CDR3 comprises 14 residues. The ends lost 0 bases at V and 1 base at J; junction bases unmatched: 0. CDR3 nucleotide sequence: TGTGCCTGGAGTGTGGGACAGGGGAACACTGAAGCTTTCTTT. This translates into CAWSVGQGNTEAFF.

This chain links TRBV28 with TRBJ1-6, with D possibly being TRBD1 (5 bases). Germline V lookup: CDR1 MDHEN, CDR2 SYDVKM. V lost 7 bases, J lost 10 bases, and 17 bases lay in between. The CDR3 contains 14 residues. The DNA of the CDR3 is TGTGCCAGCATGGGGACGGGGGTTTTGTCACCCCTCCACTTT. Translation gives CASMGTGVLSPLHF. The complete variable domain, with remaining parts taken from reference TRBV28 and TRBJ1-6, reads DVKVTQSSRYLVKRTGEKVFLECVQDMDHENMFWYRQDPGLGLRLIYFSYDVKMKEKGDIPEGYSVSREKKERFSLILESASTNQTSMYLCASMGTGVLSPLHFGNGTRLTVT.

As DNA, the CDR3 is TGCAGCGTTGAAGGGGGCGGGGGCCAAGTCGTCGTGGGCTACACCTTC. This sequence encodes CSVEGGGGQVVVGYTF. The rearrangement uses TRBV29-1 and TRBJ1-2; TRBD1 is a possible D gene (6 bases). The CDR3 has 16 amino acids. CDR1 and CDR2 from the germline V gene are SQVTM and ANQGSEA. V was shortened by 1 base and J by 8 bases, with 23 bases between the two germline ends.

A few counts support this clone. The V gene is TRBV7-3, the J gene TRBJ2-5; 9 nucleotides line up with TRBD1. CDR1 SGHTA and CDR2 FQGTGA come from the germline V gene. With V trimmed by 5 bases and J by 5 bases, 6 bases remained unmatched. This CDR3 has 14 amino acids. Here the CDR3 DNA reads TGTGCCAGCAGCATTACAGGGGGCTCGGAGACCCAGTACTTC. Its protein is CASSITGGSETQYF. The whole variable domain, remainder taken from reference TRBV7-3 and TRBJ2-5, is GAGVSQTPSNKVTEKGKYVELRCDPISGHTALYWYRQSLGQGPEFLIYFQGTGAADDSGLPNDRFFAVRPEGSVSTLKIQRTERGDSAVYLCASSITGGSETQYFGPGTRLLVL.

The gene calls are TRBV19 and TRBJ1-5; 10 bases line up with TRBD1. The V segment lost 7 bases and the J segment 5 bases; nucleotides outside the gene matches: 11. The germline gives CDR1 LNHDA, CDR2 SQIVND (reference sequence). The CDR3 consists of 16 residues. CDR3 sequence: CASTAGGQGVHQPQHF. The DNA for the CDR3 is TGTGCCAGTACCGCGGGCGGACAGGGGGTACATCAGCCCCAGCATTTT.

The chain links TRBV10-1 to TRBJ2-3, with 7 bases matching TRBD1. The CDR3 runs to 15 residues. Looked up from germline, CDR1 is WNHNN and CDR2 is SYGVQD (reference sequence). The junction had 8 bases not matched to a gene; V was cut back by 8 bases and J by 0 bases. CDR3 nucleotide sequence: TGCGCCAGCGGGGGACAGATCCCTAGCACAGATACGCAGTATTTT. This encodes CASGGQIPSTDTQYF.

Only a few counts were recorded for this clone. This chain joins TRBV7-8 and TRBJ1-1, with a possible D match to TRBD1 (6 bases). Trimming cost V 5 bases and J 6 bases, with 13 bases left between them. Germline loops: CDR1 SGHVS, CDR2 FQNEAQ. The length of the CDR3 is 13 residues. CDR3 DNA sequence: TGTGCCAGCAGCCCCGTCCCAGGGGCTGAAGCTTTCTTT. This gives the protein CASSPVPGAEAFF.

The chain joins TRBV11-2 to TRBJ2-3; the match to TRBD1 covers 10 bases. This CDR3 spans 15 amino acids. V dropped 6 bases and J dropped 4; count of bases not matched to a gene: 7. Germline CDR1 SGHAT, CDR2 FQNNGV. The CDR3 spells CASRLTGGTPDTQYF. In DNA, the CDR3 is TGTGCCAGCAGACTGACAGGGGGCACACCAGATACGCAGTATTTT. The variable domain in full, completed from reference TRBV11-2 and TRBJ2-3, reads EAGVAQSPRYKIIEKRQSVAFWCNPISGHATLYWYQQILGQGPKLLIQFQNNGVVDDSQLPKDRFSAERLKGVDSTLKIQPAKLEDSAVYLCASRLTGGTPDTQYFGPGTRLTVL.